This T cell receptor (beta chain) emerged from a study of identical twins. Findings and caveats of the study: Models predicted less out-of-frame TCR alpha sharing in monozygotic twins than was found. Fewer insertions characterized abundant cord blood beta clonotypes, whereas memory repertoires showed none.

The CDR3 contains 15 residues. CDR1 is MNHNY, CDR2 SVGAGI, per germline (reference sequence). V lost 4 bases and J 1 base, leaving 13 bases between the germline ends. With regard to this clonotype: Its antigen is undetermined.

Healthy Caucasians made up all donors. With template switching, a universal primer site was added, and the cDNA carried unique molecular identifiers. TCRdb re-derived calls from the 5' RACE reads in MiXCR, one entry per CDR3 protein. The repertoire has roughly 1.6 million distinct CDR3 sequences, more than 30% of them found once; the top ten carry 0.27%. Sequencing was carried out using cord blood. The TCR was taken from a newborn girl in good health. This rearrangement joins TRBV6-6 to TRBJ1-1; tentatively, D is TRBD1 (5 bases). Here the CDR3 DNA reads TGTGCCAGCAGTTTCTCAGGGCGGCGGAACACTGAAGCTTTCTTT. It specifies CASSFSGRRNTEAFF.